This TCR beta chain was sequenced for a study of blood T cell repertoires in COVID-19. Study information: Italy, Spain and the United States were the sources of the convalescent and acute COVID-19 samples.

The CDR3 loop spans 16 amino acids. CDR1 and CDR2 (germline): MDHEN, SYDVKM. Trimming took 4 bases from V and 3 from J; bases not matched to a gene: 9. This table comes from immunoSEQ multiplex PCR, and its TCRdb copy is limited to in-frame clones, with some not included. The sample consists of over 130,000 clones, more than 60% of them appearing once. The sample was peripheral blood. The sequence was obtained from a man between 45 and 60 years old with acute or convalescent COVID-19. This chain uses TRBV28 with TRBJ2-1; 7 bases are a match to TRBD1. CDR3 region: CASSSLGTDNYNEQFF. The CDR3, as DNA: TGTGCCAGCAGTTCCCTAGGGACAGACAACTACAATGAGCAGTTCTTC.